This T cell receptor (beta chain) was sequenced for a study of shared T cell receptors in the human thymus. V was shortened by 1 base and J by 1 base, with 10 bases between the two germline ends. The CDR3 is 15 amino acids. Looked up from germline, CDR1 is LNHDA and CDR2 is SQIVND (reference sequence). The data were produced by immunoSEQ multiplex PCR, yet TCRdb's version contains in-frame clones alone and is incomplete. The table lists 640,000 or so clones, around 87% of them singletons, with roughly 0.0086% in the top ten. The sample was also linked to a second study, of human thymus T cells.

The sequence was obtained from a boy in the first two years of life with a congenital heart defect. The chain uses TRBV19 and TRBJ2-5, with unresolved D. Sequenced: thymocytes. CDR3 protein: CASSIGATPQETQYF. CDR3 coding DNA: TGTGCCAGTAGTATAGGGGCTACCCCCCAAGAGACCCAGTACTTC.